The sequence of this TCR beta chain was determined in a study of blood T cell repertoires in COVID-19. Study background: There were acute and convalescent COVID-19 samples, and they came from the United States, Italy and Spain. T cells, B-cell-depleted T cells, or PBMCs supplied cDNA or gDNA.

In the source study's methods: Amplification of reference gene primers provided the estimated nucleated cell counts. The protocol was immunoSEQ multiplex PCR, while the TCRdb copy is restricted to in-frame clones and leaves out a portion. V and J calls and clone size are those listed in that table; D and trimming were worked out from the DNA. This sample carries under 65,000 clones, roughly 87% of them seen once, and the ten largest clones take around a fifth. Trimming took 0 bases from V and 8 from J; bases not matched to a gene: 6. CDR1 and CDR2 (germline): MNHEY, SVGAGI. The CDR3 covers 15 residues.

This clonotype was obtained from a woman in her sixties or seventies with acute or convalescent COVID-19. Material: peripheral blood. This chain links TRBV6-5 with TRBJ1-4; 7 bases agree with TRBD1. The CDR3 spells CASSYSGGAGEKLFF. CDR3 nucleotides: TGTGCCAGCAGTTACTCAGGGGGCGCCGGAGAAAAACTGTTTTTT.